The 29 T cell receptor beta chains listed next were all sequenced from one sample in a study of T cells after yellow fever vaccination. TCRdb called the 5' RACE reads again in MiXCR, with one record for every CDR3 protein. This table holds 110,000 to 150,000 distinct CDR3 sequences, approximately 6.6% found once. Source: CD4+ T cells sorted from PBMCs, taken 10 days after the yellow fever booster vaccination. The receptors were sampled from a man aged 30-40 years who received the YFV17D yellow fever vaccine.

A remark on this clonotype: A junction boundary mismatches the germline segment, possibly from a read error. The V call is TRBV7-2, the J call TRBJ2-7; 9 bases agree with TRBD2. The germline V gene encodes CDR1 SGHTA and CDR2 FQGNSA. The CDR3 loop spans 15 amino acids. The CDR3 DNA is TGTGCCACCAGCTTTGGGACTCTAGCGGGATACGAGCAGTACTTC. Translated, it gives CATSFGTLAGYEQYF.

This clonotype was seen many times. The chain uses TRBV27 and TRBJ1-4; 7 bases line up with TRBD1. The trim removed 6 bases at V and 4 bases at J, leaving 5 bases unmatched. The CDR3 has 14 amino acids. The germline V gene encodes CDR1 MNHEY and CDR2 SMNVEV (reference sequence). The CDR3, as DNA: TGTGCCAGCAGCCTGGGACAGTTTAATGAAAAACTGTTTTTT. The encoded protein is CASSLGQFNEKLFF.

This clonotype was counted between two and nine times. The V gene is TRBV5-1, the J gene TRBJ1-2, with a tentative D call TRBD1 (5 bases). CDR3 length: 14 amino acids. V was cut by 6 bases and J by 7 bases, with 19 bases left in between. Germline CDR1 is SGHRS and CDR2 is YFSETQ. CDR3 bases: TGCGCCAGCACTCCAGGGCCAGGCGGGAGTGGCTACACCTTC. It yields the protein CASTPGPGGSGYTF.

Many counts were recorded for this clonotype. Written as DNA, the CDR3 is TGCGCCAGCAGCCCGCGGACCGTCCCGGATACGCAGTATTTT. Residues: CASSPRTVPDTQYF. The chain uses TRBV5-1 and TRBJ2-3; D not resolved. Trimming took 4 bases from V and 6 from J, leaving 15 bases between them. From germline, CDR1 is SGHRS and CDR2 YFSETQ. The CDR3 spans 14 residues.

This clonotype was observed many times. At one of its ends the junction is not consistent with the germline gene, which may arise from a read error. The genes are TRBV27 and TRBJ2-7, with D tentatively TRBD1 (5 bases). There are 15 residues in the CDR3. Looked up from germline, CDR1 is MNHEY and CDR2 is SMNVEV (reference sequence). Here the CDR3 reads CASSISGRGIWEQYF. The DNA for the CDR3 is TGTGCCAGCAGTATATCCGGTAGGGGAATCTGGGAGCAGTACTTC.

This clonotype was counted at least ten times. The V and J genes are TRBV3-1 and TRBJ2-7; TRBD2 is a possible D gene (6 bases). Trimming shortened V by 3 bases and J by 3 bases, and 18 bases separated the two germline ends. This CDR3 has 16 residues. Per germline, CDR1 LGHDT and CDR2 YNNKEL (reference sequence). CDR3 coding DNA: TGTGCCAGCAGCCACCCCTCCGGGACTGGAGACTACGAGCAGTACTTC. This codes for CASSHPSGTGDYEQYF.

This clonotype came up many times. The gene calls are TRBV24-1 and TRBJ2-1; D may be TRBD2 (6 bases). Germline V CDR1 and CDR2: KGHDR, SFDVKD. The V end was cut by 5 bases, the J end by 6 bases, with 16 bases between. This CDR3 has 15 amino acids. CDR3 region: CATSGGDWRGNEQFF. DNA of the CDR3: TGTGCCACCAGTGGCGGGGACTGGCGAGGCAATGAGCAGTTCTTC.

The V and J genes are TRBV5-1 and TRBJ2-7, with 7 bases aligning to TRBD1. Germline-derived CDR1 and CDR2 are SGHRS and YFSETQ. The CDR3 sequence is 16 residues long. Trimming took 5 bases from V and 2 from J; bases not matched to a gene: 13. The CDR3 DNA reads TGCGCCAGCAGTCAGACCCAGGGGGTGGAAACCTACGAGCAGTACTTC. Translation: CASSQTQGVETYEQYF.

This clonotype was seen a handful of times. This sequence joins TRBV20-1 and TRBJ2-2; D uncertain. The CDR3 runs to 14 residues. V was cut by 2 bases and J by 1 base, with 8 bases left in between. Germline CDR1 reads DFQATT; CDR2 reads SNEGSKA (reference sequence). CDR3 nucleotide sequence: TGCAGTGCTAGACATCAGGAGAACACCGGGGAGCTGTTTTTT. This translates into CSARHQENTGELFF.

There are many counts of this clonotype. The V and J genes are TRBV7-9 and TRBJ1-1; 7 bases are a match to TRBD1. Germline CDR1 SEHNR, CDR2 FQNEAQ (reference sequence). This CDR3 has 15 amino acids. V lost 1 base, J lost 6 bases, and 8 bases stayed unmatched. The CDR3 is CASSLGTGWNPEAFF. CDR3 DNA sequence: TGTGCCAGCAGCTTAGGGACAGGTTGGAATCCTGAAGCTTTCTTT.

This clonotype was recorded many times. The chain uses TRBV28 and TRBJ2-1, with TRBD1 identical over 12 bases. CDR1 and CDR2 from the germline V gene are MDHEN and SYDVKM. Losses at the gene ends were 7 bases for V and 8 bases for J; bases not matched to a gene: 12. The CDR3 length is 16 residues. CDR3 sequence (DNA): TGTGCCAGCACCTCCTCCCCGGGACAGGGGGCACATGAGCAGTTCTTC. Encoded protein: CASTSSPGQGAHEQFF.

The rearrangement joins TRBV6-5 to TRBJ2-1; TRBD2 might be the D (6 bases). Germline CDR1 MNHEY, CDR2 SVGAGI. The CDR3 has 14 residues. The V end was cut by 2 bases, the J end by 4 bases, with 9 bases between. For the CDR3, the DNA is TGTGCCAGCAGTTACGGCGGGGAATACAATGAGCAGTTCTTC. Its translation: CASSYGGEYNEQFF.

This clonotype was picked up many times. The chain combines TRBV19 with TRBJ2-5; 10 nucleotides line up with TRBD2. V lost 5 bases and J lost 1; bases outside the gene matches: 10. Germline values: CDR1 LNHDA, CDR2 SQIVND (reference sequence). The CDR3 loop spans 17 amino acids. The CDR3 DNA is TGTGCCAGTAGTTTGGGACTTCTAGCGGGAGTCCAAGAGACCCAGTACTTC. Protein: CASSLGLLAGVQETQYF.

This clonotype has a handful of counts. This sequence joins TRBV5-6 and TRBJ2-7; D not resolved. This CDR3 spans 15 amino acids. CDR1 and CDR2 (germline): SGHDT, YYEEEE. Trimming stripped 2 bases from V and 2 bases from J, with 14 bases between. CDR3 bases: TGTGCCAGCAGCTTTTTTATAGCCAGCCCCTACGAGCAGTACTTC. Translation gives CASSFFIASPYEQYF.

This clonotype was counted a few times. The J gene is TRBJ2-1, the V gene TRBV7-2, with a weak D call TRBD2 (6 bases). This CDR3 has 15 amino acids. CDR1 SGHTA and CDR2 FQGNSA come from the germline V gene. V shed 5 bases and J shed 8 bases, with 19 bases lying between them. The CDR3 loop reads CASSIRRGIDYEQFF. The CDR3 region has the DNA TGTGCCAGCAGCATTAGGAGGGGTATAGACTATGAGCAGTTCTTC.

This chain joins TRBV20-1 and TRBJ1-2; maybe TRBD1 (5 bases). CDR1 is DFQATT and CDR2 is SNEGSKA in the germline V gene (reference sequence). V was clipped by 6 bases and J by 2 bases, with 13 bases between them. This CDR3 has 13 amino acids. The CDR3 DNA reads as TGCAGTGCAACTGGGACGGAGAACTATGGCTACACCTTC. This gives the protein CSATGTENYGYTF.

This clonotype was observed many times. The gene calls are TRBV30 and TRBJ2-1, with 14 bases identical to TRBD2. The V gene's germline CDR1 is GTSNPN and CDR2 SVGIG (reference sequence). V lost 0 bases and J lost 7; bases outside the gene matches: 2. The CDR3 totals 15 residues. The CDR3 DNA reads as TGTGCCTGGAGTGTGGGACTAGCGGGGGAAAATGAGCAGTTCTTC. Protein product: CAWSVGLAGENEQFF.

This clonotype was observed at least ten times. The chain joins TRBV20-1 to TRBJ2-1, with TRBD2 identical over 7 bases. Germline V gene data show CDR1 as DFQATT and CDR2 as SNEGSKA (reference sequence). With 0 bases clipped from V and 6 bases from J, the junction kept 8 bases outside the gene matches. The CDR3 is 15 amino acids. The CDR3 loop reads CSARDGAGVFNEQFF. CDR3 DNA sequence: TGCAGTGCTAGAGATGGGGCGGGAGTTTTCAATGAGCAGTTCTTC.

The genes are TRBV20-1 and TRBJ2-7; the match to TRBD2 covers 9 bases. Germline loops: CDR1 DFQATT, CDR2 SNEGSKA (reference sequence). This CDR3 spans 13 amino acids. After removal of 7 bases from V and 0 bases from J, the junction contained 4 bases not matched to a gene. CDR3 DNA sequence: TGCAGTGTGACTAGCGGATTCTCCTACGAGCAGTACTTC. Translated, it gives CSVTSGFSYEQYF.

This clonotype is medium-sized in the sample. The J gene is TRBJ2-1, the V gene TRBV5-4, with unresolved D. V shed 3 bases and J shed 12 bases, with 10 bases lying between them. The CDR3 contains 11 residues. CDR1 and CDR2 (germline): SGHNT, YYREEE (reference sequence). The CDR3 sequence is CASSSPERQFF. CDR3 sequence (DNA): TGTGCCAGCAGCTCACCGGAAAGGCAGTTCTTC.

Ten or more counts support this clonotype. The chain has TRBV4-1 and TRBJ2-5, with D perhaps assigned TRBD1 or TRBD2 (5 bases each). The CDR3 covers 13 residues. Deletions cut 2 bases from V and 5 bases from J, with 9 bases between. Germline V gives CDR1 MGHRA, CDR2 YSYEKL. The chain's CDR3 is CASSQPGRETQYF. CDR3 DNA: TGCGCCAGCAGCCAACCGGGACGGGAGACCCAGTACTTC.

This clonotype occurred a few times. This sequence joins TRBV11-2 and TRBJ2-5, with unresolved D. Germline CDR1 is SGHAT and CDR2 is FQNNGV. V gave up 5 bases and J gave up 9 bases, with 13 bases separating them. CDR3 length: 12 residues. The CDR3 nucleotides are TGTGCCAGCAGCCCAACCTCTAGTCCCCAGTACTTC. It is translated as CASSPTSSPQYF. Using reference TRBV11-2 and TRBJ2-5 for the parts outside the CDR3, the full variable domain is EAGVAQSPRYKIIEKRQSVAFWCNPISGHATLYWYQQILGQGPKLLIQFQNNGVVDDSQLPKDRFSAERLKGVDSTLKIQPAKLEDSAVYLCASSPTSSPQYFGPGTRLLVL.

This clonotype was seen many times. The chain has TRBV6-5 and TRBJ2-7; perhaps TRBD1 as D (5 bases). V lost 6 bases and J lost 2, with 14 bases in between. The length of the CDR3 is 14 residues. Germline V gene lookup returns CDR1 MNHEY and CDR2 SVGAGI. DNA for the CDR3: TGTGCCAGCAGAGGAACGACAGTTCCCTACGAGCAGTACTTC. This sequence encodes CASRGTTVPYEQYF.

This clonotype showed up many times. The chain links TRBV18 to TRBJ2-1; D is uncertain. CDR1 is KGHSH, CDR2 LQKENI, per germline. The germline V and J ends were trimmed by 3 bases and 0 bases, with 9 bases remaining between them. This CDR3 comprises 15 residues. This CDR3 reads CASSPGGSSYNEQFF. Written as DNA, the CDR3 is TGTGCCAGCTCACCCGGCGGTAGCTCCTACAATGAGCAGTTCTTC.

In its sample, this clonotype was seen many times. CDR3 loop: CASSPVLGTGELFF. CDR3 sequence (DNA): TGTGCCAGCAGCCCCGTCTTGGGGACCGGGGAGCTGTTTTTT. This rearrangement joins TRBV9 to TRBJ2-2; D unresolved. The germline gives CDR1 SGDLS, CDR2 YYNGEE. There are 14 residues in the CDR3. V gave up 4 bases and J gave up 5 bases, with 12 bases separating them.

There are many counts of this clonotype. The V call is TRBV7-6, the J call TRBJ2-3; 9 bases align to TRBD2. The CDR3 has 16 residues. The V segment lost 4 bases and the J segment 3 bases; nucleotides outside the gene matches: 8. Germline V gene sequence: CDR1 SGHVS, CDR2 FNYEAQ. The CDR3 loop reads CASSYIGTSGTDTQYF. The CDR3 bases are TGTGCCAGCAGCTACATAGGTACTAGCGGGACAGATACGCAGTATTTT.

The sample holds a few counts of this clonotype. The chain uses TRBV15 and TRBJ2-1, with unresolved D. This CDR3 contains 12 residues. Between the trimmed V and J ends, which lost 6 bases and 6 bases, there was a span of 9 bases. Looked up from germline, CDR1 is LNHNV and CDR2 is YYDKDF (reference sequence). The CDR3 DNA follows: TGTGCCACCAGGCAAGCGAGCAATGAGCAGTTCTTC. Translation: CATRQASNEQFF.

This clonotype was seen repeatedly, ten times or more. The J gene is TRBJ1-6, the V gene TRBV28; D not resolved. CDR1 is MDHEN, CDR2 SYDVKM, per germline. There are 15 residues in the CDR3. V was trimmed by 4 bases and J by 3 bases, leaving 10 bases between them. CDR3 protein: CASSSASFYNSPLHF. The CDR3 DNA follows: TGTGCCAGCAGTTCGGCCAGCTTCTATAATTCACCCCTCCACTTT.

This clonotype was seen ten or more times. The CDR3 loop is CASNQGGNQPQHF. The CDR3, as DNA: TGTGCCAGCAACCAGGGGGGCAATCAGCCCCAGCATTTT. The chain recombines TRBV6-2 or TRBV6-3 with TRBJ1-5; 7 bases are shared with TRBD1. Trimming at V came to 7 bases and at J to 2 bases, leaving 2 bases not matched to a gene. The CDR3 has 13 residues. Germline V gene data show CDR1 as MNHEY and CDR2 as SVGEGT.